The following is a T cell receptor (beta chain) sequence with its context. Antigen unknown. In germline, CDR1 is MNHNS, CDR2 SASEGT. This CDR3 has 16 residues. Unmatched junction bases numbered 10, after V lost 6 bases and J lost 5 bases. The data were obtained in a study of T cells in Graves' hyperthyroidism and ophthalmopathy. Study at large: Before any treatment, at initial diagnosis, peripheral blood was collected.

Researchers amplified the TCR beta CDR3 regions from RNA transcripts. The primer set for the first-round RT-PCR of the TCR CDR3 was HTBI. Using its own MiXCR run on the multiplex PCR reads, TCRdb lists one record per CDR3 protein. The data contain 330,000 or so distinct CDR3 sequences, roughly 19% of them singletons. Overall study findings and caveats: The model made its ophthalmopathy prediction, and onset followed a median 6.5 months later.

V usage is TRBV6-1 and J usage is TRBJ2-7, with 13 nucleotides matching TRBD2. Sequencing used blood. The receptor's source is a man aged 50 to 59 with Graves' ophthalmopathy. The CDR3 DNA is TGTGCCAGCAGCCCGCCGACTAGCGGGAGGCCCCACGAGCAGTACTTC. Translating gives CASSPPTSGRPHEQYF.